This entry lists 16 T cell receptor beta chains sequenced from one sample in a study of T-cell reconstitution after alpha-beta-depleted transplantation in children. Unique molecular identifiers featured in how the TCRbeta library was prepared. One entry per CDR3 protein results from TCRdb running MiXCR on the PCR reads. The table includes about 460,000 distinct CDR3 sequences, about an eighth detected once. This sample comprised PBMCs from the stem cell graft donor, obtained from the stem cell graft. All receptors derive from a human donor who donated a stem cell graft to a child with combined immunodeficiency.

The rearrangement joins TRBV6-1 to TRBJ1-5; 7 positions match TRBD1. The CDR3 length is 14 residues. From germline, CDR1 is MNHNS and CDR2 SASEGT. V was clipped by 7 bases and J by 7 bases; unmatched bases: 10. CDR3 sequence: CASTFRQGYQPQHF. The CDR3 bases are TGTGCCAGCACCTTCAGACAGGGTTACCAGCCCCAGCATTTT.

There are many counts of this clonotype. The gene calls are TRBV28 and TRBJ2-1; no clear D. Trimming pared 5 bases from V and 0 bases from J, leaving 11 bases between. CDR1 is MDHEN, CDR2 SYDVKM, per germline. The length of the CDR3 is 15 residues. The CDR3 here is CASSQKKSSYNEQFF. The CDR3, as DNA: TGTGCCAGCAGTCAGAAAAAGAGCTCCTACAATGAGCAGTTCTTC.

This clonotype has ten or more counts. The rearrangement links TRBV29-1 to TRBJ2-3, with D possibly TRBD1 on 5 matching bases. V was shortened by 1 base and J by 1 base, with 9 bases between the two germline ends. This CDR3 contains 14 residues. CDR1 is SQVTM and CDR2 is ANQGSEA in the germline V gene. CDR3 protein: CSVEVTTGTDTQYF. Written as DNA, the CDR3 is TGCAGCGTTGAAGTCACGACAGGCACAGATACGCAGTATTTT.

The chain combines TRBV25-1 with TRBJ2-3, with D perhaps TRBD2 (6 bases). V lost 3 bases, J lost 4 bases, and 14 bases lay in between. This CDR3 has 15 amino acids. Germline loops: CDR1 MGHDK, CDR2 SYGVNS. DNA of the CDR3: TGTGCCAGCAGTGAGCCCCGAGGAGGGGCAGATACGCAGTATTTT. Its protein product is CASSEPRGGADTQYF.

Ten or more counts support this clonotype. The chain has TRBV12-3 or TRBV12-4 and TRBJ2-7, with a possible D match to TRBD1 (6 bases). V was cut by 6 bases and J by 1 base, with 10 bases left in between. The CDR3 is 13 amino acids. CDR3 amino acids: CASRPGQSYEQYF. CDR3 nucleotide sequence: TGTGCCAGCAGACCTGGACAGTCCTACGAGCAGTACTTC.

The chain carries TRBV9 and TRBJ2-2, with D unclear. The V gene lost 0 bases and the J gene lost 2 bases, with 5 bases spanning the gap. Germline V gene sequence: CDR1 SGDLS, CDR2 YYNGEE. This CDR3 has 14 amino acids. CDR3 residues: CASSVDGNTGELFF. CDR3 sequence (DNA): TGTGCCAGCAGCGTAGATGGTAACACCGGGGAGCTGTTTTTT.

In its sample, this clonotype was seen a few times. This chain uses TRBV5-1 with TRBJ2-3; 9 nucleotides match TRBD1. This CDR3 contains 16 residues. V dropped 4 bases and J dropped 2; count of bases not matched to a gene: 8. Germline loops: CDR1 SGHRS, CDR2 YFSETQ. CDR3 amino acids: CASSQSGTGFTDTQYF. As DNA, the CDR3 is TGCGCCAGCAGCCAATCCGGGACAGGGTTCACAGATACGCAGTATTTT.

Only a few counts were recorded for this clonotype. The chain links TRBV7-2 to TRBJ2-5, with TRBD1 identical over 9 bases. The trim removed 2 bases at V and 5 bases at J, leaving 6 bases unmatched. CDR3 length: 15 residues. Looked up from germline, CDR1 is SGHTA and CDR2 is FQGNSA. This chain's CDR3 is CASSLNTGGWETQYF. CDR3 DNA sequence: TGTGCCAGCAGCTTAAATACAGGGGGCTGGGAGACCCAGTACTTC.

The chain is built from TRBV12-3 or TRBV12-4 and TRBJ2-1, with 8 bases identical to TRBD1. This CDR3 region has 17 residues. J lost 8 bases, V lost 1 base, and 13 bases had no gene match. The CDR3 here is CASSLEGQGASFDEQFF. The CDR3 region has the DNA TGTGCCAGCAGTTTAGAAGGGCAGGGGGCCTCCTTCGATGAGCAGTTCTTC.

This clonotype appeared many times. The chain uses TRBV7-9 and TRBJ2-3; 9 nucleotides agree with TRBD1. Per the germline V gene, CDR1 is SEHNR and CDR2 is FQNEAQ (reference sequence). The CDR3 contains 14 residues. Unmatched junction bases numbered 6, after V lost 8 bases and J lost 3 bases. The CDR3 sequence is CASGRGQGTDTQYF. The CDR3 DNA reads as TGTGCCAGCGGTCGGGGACAGGGAACAGATACGCAGTATTTT.

This clonotype was counted many times. The J gene is TRBJ1-3, the V gene TRBV24-1; D is ambiguous. Germline lookup yields CDR1 KGHDR and CDR2 SFDVKD. The CDR3 covers 12 residues. The V end was cut by 8 bases, the J end by 0 bases, with 4 bases between. CDR3 DNA: TGTGCCACCACTCTCTCTGGAAACACCATATATTTT. Protein sequence: CATTLSGNTIYF.

The chain has TRBV5-1 and TRBJ2-4, with D unclear. Germline CDR1 reads SGHRS; CDR2 reads YFSETQ. The CDR3 length is 15 residues. V lost 2 bases and J lost 0, with 9 bases in between. The CDR3 loop is CASSLSLIAKNIQYF. Here the CDR3 DNA reads TGCGCCAGCAGCTTAAGTCTAATAGCCAAAAACATTCAGTACTTC.

The chain joins TRBV4-2 to TRBJ1-2, with no clear D. The CDR3 has 17 residues. V lost 0 bases and J lost 1, with 15 bases in between. The germline CDR1 and CDR2 sequences are LGHNA and YNFKEQ. CDR3 loop: CASSQEDPLRFNYGYTF. The CDR3 DNA sequence: TGTGCCAGCAGCCAAGAAGATCCTTTACGGTTTAACTATGGCTACACCTTC.

This clonotype has at least ten counts. V gene TRBV5-1 combines with J gene TRBJ2-3, with D hard to call. The germline V and J ends were trimmed by 0 bases and 0 bases, with 11 bases remaining between them. The CDR3 is made up of 16 amino acids. The germline CDR1 and CDR2 sequences are SGHRS and YFSETQ. CDR3 coding DNA: TGCGCCAGCAGCTTGGACGGGCACCCTAGCACAGATACGCAGTATTTT. It yields the protein CASSLDGHPSTDTQYF.

This chain joins TRBV12-3 or TRBV12-4 and TRBJ2-4; maybe TRBD1 (7 bases). V was shortened by 1 base and J by 3 bases, with 13 bases between the two germline ends. The CDR3 runs 16 residues. CDR3 in DNA: TGTGCCAGCAGTTTAGACAGGGGAGGCCTCAAAAACATTCAGTACTTC. As protein: CASSLDRGGLKNIQYF.

This clonotype was counted only a few times. This chain connects TRBV24-1 to TRBJ2-6, with D hard to call. The CDR3 sequence is 15 residues long. CDR1 and CDR2 from the germline V gene are KGHDR and SFDVKD. V lost 4 bases, J lost 0 bases, and 6 bases lay in between. The CDR3 spells CATSETGSGANVLTF. DNA for the CDR3: TGTGCCACCAGTGAGACTGGCTCTGGGGCCAACGTCCTGACTTTC.